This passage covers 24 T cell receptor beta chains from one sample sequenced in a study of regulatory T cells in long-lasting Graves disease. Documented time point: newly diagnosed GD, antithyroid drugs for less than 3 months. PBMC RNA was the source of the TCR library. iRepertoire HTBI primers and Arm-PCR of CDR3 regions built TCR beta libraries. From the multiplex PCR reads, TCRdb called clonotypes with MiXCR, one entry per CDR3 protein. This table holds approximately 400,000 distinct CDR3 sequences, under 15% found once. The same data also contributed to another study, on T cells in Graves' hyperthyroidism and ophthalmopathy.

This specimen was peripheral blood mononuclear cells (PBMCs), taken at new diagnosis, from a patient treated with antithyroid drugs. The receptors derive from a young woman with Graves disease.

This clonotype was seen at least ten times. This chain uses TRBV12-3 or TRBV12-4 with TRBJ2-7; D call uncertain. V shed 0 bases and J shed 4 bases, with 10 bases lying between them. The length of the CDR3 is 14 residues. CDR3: CASSLAGPTYEQYF. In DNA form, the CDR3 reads TGTGCCAGCAGTTTAGCTGGACCCACTTACGAGCAGTACTTC.

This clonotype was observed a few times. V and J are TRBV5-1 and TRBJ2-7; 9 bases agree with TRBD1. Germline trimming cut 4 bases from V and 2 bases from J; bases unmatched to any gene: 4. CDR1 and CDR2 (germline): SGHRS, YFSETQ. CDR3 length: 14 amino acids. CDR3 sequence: CASSMDRGPYEQYF. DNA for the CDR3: TGCGCCAGCAGCATGGACAGGGGTCCCTACGAGCAGTACTTC. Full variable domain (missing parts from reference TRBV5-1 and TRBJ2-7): KAGVTQTPRYLIKTRGQQVTLSCSPISGHRSVSWYQQTPGQGLQFLFEYFSETQRNKGNFPGRFSGRQFSNSRSEMNVSTLELGDSALYLCASSMDRGPYEQYFGPGTRLTVT.

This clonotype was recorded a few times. The CDR3 bases are TGTGCCTGGAGTAAAGCTAGCGGGATCTACAATGAGCAGTTCTTC. This gives the protein CAWSKASGIYNEQFF. The chain is built from TRBV30 and TRBJ2-1; TRBD2 agrees at 9 bases. Germline values: CDR1 GTSNPN, CDR2 SVGIG (reference sequence). Trimming removed 2 bases from V and 3 bases from J; junction bases left unmatched: 5. The CDR3 is 15 residues long.

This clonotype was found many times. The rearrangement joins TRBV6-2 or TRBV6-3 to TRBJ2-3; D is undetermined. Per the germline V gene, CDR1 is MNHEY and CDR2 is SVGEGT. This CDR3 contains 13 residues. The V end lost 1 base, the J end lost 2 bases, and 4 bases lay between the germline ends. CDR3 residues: CASSYLDTDTQYF. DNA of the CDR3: TGTGCCAGCAGTTACTTAGACACAGATACGCAGTATTTT.

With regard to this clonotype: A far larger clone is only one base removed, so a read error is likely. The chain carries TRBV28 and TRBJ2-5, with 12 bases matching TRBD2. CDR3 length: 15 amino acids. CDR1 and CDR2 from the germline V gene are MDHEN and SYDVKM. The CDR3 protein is CASSLASGRVGEQLF. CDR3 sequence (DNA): TGTGCCAGCAGTTTAGCTAGCGGGAGGGTGGGTGAGCAGTTATTC.

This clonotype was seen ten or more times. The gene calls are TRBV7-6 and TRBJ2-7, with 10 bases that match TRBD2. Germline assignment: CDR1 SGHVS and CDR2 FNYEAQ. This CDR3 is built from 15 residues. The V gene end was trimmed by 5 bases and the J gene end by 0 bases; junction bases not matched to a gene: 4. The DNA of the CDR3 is TGTGCCAGCAGCCGAGCGGGAGGGAGCTCCTACGAGCAGTACTTC. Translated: CASSRAGGSSYEQYF. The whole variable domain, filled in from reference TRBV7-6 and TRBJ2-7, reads GAGVSQSPRYKVTKRGQDVALRCDPISGHVSLYWYRQALGQGPEFLTYFNYEAQQDKSGLPNDRFSAERPEGSISTLTIQRTEQRDSAMYRCASSRAGGSSYEQYFGPGTRLTVT.

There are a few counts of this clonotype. The CDR3, as DNA: TGTGCCAGCAGCTCGGGGACAGGGCAGAGCTCCTATAATTCACCCCTCCACTTT. Translated: CASSSGTGQSSYNSPLHF. This chain connects TRBV6-1 to TRBJ1-6, with 9 bases fitting TRBD1. V lost 6 bases and J lost 0; bases outside the gene matches: 9. The germline gives CDR1 MNHNS, CDR2 SASEGT. This CDR3 has 18 residues.

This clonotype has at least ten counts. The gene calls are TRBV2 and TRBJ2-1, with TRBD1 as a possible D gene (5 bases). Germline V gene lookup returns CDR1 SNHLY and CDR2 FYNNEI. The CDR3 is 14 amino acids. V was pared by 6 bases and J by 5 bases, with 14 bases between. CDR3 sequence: CASRGLGENNEQFF. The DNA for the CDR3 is TGTGCCAGCAGAGGTCTAGGGGAAAACAATGAGCAGTTCTTC.

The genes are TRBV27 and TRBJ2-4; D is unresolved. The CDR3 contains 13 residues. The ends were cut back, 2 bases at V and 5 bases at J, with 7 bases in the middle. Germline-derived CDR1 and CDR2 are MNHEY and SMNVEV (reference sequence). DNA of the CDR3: TGTGCCAGCAGTTTACGCCCACAAAACATTCAGTACTTC. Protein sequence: CASSLRPQNIQYF.

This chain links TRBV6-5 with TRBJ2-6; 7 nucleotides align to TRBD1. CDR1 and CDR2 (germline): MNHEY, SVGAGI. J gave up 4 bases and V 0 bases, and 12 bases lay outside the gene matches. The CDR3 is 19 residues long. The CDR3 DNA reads TGTGCCAGCAGTTACTCGCGACAGGGTCCCTCCAGGGGGGCCAACGTCCTGACTTTC. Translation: CASSYSRQGPSRGANVLTF.

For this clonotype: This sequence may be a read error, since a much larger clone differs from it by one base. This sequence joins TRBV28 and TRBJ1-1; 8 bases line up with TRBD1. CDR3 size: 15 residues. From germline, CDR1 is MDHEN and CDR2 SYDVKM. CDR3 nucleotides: TGTGCCAGCAGCCCTGACAGGGGATCGAACACTGGAGCTTTCTTT. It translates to CASSPDRGSNTGAFF.

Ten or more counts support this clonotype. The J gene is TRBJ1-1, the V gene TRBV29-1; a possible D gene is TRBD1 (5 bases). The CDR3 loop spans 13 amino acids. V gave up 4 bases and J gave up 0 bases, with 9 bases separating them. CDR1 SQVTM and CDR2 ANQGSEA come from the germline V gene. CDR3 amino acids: CSVGGEVNTEAFF. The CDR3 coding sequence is TGCAGCGTTGGAGGGGAAGTGAACACTGAAGCTTTCTTT.

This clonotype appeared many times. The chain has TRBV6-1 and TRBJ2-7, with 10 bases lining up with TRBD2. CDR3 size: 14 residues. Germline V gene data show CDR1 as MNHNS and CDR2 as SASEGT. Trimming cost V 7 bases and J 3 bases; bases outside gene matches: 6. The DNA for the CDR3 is TGTGCCAGCATCCCCGGGACTAGCGTCTACGAGCAGTACTTC. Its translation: CASIPGTSVYEQYF.

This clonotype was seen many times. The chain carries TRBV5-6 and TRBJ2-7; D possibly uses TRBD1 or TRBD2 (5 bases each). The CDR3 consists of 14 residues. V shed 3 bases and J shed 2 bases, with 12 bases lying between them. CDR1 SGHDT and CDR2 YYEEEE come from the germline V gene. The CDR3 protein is CASSWGTETYEQYF. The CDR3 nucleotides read TGTGCCAGCAGCTGGGGGACGGAGACCTACGAGCAGTACTTC.

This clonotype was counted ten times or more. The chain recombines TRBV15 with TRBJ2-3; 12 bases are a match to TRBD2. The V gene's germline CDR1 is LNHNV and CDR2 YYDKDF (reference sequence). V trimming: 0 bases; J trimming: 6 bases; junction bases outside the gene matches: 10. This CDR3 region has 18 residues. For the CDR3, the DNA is TGTGCCACCAGCAGAGATCACGCCCTAGCGGGAGGGTCCGATACGCAGTATTTT. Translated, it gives CATSRDHALAGGSDTQYF.

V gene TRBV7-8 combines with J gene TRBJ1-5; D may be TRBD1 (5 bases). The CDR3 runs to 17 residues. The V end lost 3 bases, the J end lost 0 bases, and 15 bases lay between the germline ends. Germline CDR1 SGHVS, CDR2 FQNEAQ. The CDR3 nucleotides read TGTGCCAGCAGCTTCCGTGGGGCCCAAGATAGCAATCAGCCCCAGCATTTT. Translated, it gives CASSFRGAQDSNQPQHF.

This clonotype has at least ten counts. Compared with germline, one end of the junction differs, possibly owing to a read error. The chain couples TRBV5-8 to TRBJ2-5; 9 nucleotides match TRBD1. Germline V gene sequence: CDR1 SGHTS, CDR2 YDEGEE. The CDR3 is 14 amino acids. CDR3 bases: TGCGCCAGCAGCCCGGACAGGGGACAAGAGACCCAGTACTTC. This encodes CASSPDRGQETQYF.

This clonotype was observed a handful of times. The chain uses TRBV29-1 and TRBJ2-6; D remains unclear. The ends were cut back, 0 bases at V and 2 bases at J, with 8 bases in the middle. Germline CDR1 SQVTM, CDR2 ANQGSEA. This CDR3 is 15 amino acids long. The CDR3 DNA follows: TGCAGCGTTGAAGATCGAGGAACTGGGGCCAACGTCCTGACTTTC. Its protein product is CSVEDRGTGANVLTF.

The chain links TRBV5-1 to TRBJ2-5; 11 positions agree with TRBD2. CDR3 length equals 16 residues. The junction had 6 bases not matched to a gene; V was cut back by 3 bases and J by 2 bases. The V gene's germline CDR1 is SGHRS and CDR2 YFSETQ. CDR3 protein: CASSSGTSGPQETQYF. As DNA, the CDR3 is TGCGCCAGCAGCTCGGGGACTAGCGGACCTCAAGAGACCCAGTACTTC.

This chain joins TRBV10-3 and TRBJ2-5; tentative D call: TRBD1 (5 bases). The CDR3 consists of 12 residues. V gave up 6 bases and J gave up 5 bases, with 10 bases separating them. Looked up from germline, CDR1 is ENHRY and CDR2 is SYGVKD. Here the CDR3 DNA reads TGTGCCATCAGCAGTCACAGGGAGACCCAGTACTTC. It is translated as CAISSHRETQYF.

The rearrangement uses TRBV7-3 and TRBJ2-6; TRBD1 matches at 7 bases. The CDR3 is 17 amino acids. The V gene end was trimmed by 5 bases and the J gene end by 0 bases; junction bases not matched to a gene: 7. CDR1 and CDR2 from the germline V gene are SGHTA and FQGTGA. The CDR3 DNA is TGTGCCAGCAGCCCTAGGGGGCCTGCCTCTGGGGCCAACGTCCTGACTTTC. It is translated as CASSPRGPASGANVLTF.

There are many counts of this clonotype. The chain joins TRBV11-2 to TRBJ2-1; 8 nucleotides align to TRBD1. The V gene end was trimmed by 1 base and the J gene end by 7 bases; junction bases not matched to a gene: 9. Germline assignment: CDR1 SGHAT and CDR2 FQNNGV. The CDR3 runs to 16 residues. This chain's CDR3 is CASSLVGAGGINEQFF. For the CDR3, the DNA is TGTGCCAGCAGCTTAGTAGGCGCAGGGGGCATAAATGAGCAGTTCTTC. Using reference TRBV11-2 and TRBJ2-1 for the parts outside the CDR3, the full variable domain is EAGVAQSPRYKIIEKRQSVAFWCNPISGHATLYWYQQILGQGPKLLIQFQNNGVVDDSQLPKDRFSAERLKGVDSTLKIQPAKLEDSAVYLCASSLVGAGGINEQFFGPGTRLTVL.

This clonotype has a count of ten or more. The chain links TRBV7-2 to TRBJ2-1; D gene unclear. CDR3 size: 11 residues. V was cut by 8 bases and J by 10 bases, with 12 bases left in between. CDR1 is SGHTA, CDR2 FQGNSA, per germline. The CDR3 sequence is CASGRISEQFF. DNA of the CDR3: TGTGCCAGCGGGCGCATCAGCGAGCAGTTCTTC.

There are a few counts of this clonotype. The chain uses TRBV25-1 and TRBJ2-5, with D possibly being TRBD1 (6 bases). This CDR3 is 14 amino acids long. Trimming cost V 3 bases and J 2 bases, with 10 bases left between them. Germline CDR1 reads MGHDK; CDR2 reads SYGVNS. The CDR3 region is CASSDYRDQETQYF. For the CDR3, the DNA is TGTGCCAGCAGTGATTACAGGGATCAAGAGACCCAGTACTTC.